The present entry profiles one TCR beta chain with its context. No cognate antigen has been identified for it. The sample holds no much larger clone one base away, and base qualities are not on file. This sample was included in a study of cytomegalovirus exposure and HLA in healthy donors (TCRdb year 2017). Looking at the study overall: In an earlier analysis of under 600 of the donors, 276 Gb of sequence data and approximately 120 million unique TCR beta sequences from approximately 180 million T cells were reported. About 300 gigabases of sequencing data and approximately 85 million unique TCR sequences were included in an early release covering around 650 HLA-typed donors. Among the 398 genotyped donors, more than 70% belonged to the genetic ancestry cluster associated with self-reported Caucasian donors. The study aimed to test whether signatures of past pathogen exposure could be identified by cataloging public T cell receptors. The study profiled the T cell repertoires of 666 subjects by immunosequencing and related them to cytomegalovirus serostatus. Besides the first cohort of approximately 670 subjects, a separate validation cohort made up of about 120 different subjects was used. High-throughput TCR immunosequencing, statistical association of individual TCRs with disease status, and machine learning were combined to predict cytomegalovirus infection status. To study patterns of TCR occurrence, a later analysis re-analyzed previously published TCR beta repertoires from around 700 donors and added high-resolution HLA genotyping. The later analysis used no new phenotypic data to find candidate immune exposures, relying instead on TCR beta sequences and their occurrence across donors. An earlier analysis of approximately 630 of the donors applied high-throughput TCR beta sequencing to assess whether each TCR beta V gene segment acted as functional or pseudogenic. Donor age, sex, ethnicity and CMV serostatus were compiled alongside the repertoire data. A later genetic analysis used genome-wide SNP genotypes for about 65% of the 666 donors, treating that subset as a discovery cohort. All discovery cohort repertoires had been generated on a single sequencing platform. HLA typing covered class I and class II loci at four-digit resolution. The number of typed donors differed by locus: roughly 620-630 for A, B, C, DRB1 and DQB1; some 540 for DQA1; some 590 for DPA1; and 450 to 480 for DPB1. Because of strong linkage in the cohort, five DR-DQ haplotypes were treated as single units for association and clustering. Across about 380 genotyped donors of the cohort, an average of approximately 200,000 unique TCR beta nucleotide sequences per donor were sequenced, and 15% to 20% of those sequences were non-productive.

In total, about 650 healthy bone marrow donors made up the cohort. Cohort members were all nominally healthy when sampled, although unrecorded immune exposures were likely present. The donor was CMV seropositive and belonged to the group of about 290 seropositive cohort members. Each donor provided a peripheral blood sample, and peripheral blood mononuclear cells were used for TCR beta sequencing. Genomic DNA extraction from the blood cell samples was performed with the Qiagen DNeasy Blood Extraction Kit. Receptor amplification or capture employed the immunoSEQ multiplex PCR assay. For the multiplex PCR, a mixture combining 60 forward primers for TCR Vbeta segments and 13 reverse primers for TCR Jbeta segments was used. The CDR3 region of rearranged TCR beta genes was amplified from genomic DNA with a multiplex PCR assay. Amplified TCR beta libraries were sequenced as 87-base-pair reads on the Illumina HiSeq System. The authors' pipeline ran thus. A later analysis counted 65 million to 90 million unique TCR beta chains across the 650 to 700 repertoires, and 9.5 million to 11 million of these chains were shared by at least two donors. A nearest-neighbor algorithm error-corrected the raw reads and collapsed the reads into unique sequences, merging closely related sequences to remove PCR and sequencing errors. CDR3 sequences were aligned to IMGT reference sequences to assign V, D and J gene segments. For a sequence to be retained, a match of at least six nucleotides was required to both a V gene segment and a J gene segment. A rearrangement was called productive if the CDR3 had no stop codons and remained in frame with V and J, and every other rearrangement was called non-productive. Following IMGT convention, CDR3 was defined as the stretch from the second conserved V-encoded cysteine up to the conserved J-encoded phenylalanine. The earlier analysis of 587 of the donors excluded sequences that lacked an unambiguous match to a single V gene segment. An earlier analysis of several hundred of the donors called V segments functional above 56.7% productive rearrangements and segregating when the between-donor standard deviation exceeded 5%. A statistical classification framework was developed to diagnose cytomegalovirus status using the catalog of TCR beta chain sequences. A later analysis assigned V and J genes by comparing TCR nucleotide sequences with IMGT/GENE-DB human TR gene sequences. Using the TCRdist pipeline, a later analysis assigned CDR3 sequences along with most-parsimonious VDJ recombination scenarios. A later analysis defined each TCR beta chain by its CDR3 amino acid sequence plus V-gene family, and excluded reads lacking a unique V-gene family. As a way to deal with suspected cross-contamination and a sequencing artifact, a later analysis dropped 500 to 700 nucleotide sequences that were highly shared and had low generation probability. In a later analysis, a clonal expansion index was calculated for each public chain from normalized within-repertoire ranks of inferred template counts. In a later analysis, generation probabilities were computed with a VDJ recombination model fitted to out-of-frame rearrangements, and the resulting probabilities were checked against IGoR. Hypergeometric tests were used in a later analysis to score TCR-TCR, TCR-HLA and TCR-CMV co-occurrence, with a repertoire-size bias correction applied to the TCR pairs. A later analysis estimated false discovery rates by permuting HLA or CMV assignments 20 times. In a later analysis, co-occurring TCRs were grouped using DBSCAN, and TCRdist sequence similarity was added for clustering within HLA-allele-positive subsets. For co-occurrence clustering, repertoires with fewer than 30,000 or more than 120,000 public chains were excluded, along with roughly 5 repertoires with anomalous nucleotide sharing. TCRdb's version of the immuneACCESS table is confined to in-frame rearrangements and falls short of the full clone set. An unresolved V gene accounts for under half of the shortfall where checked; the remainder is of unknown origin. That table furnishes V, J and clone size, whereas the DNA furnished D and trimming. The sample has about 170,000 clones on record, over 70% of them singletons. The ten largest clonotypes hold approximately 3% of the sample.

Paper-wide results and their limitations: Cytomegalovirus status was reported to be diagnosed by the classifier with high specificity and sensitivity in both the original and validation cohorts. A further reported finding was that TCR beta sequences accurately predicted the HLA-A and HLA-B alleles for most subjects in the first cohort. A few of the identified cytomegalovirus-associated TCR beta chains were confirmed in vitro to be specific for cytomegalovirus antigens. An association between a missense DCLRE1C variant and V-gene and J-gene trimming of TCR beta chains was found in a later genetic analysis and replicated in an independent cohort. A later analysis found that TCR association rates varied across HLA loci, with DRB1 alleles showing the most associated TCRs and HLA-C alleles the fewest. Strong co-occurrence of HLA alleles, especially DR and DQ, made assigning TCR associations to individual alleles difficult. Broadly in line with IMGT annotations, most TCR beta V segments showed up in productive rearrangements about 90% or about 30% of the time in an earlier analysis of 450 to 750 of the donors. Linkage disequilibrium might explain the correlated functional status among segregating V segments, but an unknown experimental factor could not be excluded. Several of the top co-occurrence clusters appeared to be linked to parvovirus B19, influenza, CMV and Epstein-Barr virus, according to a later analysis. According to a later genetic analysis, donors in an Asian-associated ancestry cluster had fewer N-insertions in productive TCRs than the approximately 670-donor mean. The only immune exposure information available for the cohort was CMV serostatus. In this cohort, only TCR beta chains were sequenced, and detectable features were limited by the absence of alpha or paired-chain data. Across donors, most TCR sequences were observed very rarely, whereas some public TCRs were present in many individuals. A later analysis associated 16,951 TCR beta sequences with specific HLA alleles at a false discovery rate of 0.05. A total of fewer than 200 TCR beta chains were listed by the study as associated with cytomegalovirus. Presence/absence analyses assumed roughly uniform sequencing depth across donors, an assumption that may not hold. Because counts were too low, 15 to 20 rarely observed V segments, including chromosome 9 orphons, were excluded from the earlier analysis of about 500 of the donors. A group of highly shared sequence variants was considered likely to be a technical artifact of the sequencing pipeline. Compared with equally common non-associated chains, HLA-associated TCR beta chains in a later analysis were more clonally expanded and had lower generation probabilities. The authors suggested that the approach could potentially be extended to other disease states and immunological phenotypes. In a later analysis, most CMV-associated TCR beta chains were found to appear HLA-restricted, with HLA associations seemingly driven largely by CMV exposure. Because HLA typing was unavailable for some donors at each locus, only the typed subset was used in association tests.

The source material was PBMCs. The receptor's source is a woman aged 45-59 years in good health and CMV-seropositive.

CDR3 region: CAWSGGPVVKQYF. The nucleotide sequence reads TGTGCCTGGAGTGGGGGCCCCGTCGTCAAGCAGTACTTC. The sequence links TRBV30 to TRBJ2-7; TRBD1 is possibly the D segment (5 matching bases). Taken from the germline V gene (reference sequence), the CDR1 and CDR2 loops are GTSNPN and SVGIG. From cysteine to phenylalanine, the CDR3 is 13 amino acids long. The sequence is cut down to CDR3 DNA, 39 bases in frame from base 1. A distance of 15 bases separates the germline ends of V and J, which lose 1 base and 8 bases respectively.